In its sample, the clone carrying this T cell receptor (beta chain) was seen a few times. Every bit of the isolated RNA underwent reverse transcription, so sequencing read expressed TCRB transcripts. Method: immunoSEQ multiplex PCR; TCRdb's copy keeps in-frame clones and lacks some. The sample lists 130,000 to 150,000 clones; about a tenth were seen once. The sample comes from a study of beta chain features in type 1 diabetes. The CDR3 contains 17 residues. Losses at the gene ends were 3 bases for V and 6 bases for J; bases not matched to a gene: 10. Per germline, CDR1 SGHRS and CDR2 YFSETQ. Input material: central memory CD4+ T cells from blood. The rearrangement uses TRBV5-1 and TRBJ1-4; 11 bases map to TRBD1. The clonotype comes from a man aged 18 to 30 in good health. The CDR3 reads CASSSGTGGTQHEKLFF. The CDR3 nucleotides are TGCGCCAGCAGCTCCGGGACAGGGGGAACCCAGCATGAAAAACTGTTTTTT.